This is a list of T cell receptor beta chains from one sample in a study of cytomegalovirus exposure and HLA in healthy donors. Method: immunoSEQ multiplex PCR; TCRdb's copy keeps in-frame clones and lacks some. This sample yields more than 65,000 clones, of which more than 70% are seen a single time; about 3.1% belongs to the top ten. Sequencing was done on a sample of PBMCs. The receptors stem from a man aged 40-55 years in good health and CMV-seronegative. CDR3s include the opening cysteine and the closing phenylalanine or tryptophan. D genes are given only for firm matches. Only part of the rows carry a size: once, few, many, or a class if the clone is expanded.

cdr3_aa | cdr3_nt | j_call | clone_size | d_call | v_call
CAIRTGGGLNSPLHF | TGTGCCATACGTACAGGGGGGGGCCTTAATTCACCCCTCCACTTT | TRBJ1-6 | once | TRBD1 | TRBV10-3
CAGTVNYGYTF | TGTGCCGGGACAGTGAACTATGGCTACACCTTC | TRBJ1-2 | NA | TRBD1 | TRBV30
CASSMDRVNEQFF | TGTGCCAGCAGCATGGACAGGGTCAATGAGCAGTTCTTC | TRBJ2-1 | NA | TRBD1 | TRBV7-3
CASSEESGGYNEQFF | TGTGCCAGCAGTGAAGAGTCAGGGGGCTACAATGAGCAGTTCTTC | TRBJ2-1 | medium-sized | TRBD1 | TRBV6-1
CASSLGGVERGPYNEQFF | TGTGCCAGCAGCTTAGGGGGCGTAGAGCGGGGGCCTTACAATGAGCAGTTCTTC | TRBJ2-1 | NA | TRBD2 | TRBV7-6
CASSFRQGGNEQFF | TGTGCCAGTAGTTTTCGACAGGGAGGCAATGAGCAGTTCTTC | TRBJ2-1 | NA | NA | TRBV19
CASSSVWGGADTQYF | TGTGCCAGCAGCTCCGTATGGGGCGGGGCAGATACGCAGTATTTT | TRBJ2-3 | NA | NA | TRBV7-8
CASSDSIGVEQFF | TGTGCCAGCAGTGACTCGATCGGAGTTGAGCAGTTCTTC | TRBJ2-1 | NA | NA | TRBV6-4
CASSPPAGDRTGELFF | TGTGCCAGCTCACCACCCGCAGGTGATCGTACCGGGGAGCTGTTTTTT | TRBJ2-2 | NA | NA | TRBV18
CASSAQGIGDEKLFF | TGTGCCAGCAGCGCTCAGGGTATTGGGGATGAAAAACTGTTTTTT | TRBJ1-4 | NA | NA | TRBV7-3
CASSLWDRGTAKNIQYF | TGTGCCAGCAGCTTGTGGGACAGGGGTACGGCCAAAAACATTCAGTACTTC | TRBJ2-4 | NA | TRBD1 | TRBV5-6
CASSYTSFETQYF | TGCGCCAGCAGCTATACTAGTTTCGAGACCCAGTACTTC | TRBJ2-5 | NA | NA | TRBV5-1
CASSLEPGGNGYTF | TGCGCCAGCAGCTTGGAGCCGGGGGGTAATGGCTACACCTTC | TRBJ1-2 | NA | NA | TRBV5-1
CASSQLGTGSTDTQYF | TGCGCCAGCAGCCAATTGGGGACAGGGAGCACAGATACGCAGTATTTT | TRBJ2-3 | NA | TRBD1 | TRBV4-1
CASSLEGTGNYEQYF | TGTGCCAGCAGCTTAGAGGGTACAGGAAACTACGAGCAGTACTTC | TRBJ2-7 | NA | NA | TRBV11-2
CASSVTTGAMNTEAFF | TGTGCCAGCAGCGTAACTACAGGGGCCATGAACACTGAAGCTTTCTTT | TRBJ1-1 | few | TRBD1 | TRBV9
CATGRGVYHTEAFF | TGTGCCACCGGTCGGGGAGTTTATCACACTGAAGCTTTCTTT | TRBJ1-1 | NA | NA | TRBV6-6
CASSYYLPGLAAETQYF | TGTGCCAGCAGCTACTACCTACCGGGACTAGCCGCAGAGACCCAGTACTTC | TRBJ2-5 | NA | TRBD2 | TRBV7-8
CASSLHTGGKTYEQYF | TGTGCCAGCAGCTTACACACAGGGGGTAAAACCTACGAGCAGTACTTC | TRBJ2-7 | NA | TRBD1 | TRBV5-4
CASSSRTMTGELFF | TGTGCCAGCTCGTCCAGGACTATGACCGGGGAGCTGTTTTTT | TRBJ2-2 | NA | NA | TRBV9
CASSPGLAGYNEQFF | TGTGCCAGCAGCCCGGGACTAGCGGGGTACAATGAGCAGTTCTTC | TRBJ2-1 | NA | TRBD2 | TRBV14
CASSLDWQGAGGELFF | TGTGCCAGCAGCTTAGACTGGCAGGGGGCGGGCGGGGAGCTGTTTTTT | TRBJ2-2 | NA | TRBD1 | TRBV7-8
CASSVDRGQVKLFF | TGCGCCAGCAGCGTGGACAGGGGGCAAGTAAAACTGTTTTTT | TRBJ1-4 | NA | TRBD1 | TRBV5-1
CASSWTGRGAFF | TGTGCCAGCAGCTGGACAGGGCGCGGGGCTTTCTTT | TRBJ1-1 | NA | TRBD1 | TRBV5-5
CASSRGQGTDSPLHF | TGTGCCAGCAGTAGGGGACAGGGGACGGATTCACCCCTCCACTTT | TRBJ1-6 | NA | TRBD1 | TRBV27
CASSRGGNYSNQPQHF | TGTGCCAGCAGCAGGGGGGGGAACTATAGCAATCAGCCCCAGCATTTT | TRBJ1-5 | NA | NA | TRBV7-9
CAWTPGLAADTQYF | TGTGCCTGGACTCCTGGACTAGCGGCCGATACGCAGTATTTT | TRBJ2-3 | NA | TRBD2 | TRBV30
CASSPGQGKNTEAFF | TGTGCCAGCTCACCAGGACAGGGAAAGAACACTGAAGCTTTCTTT | TRBJ1-1 | once | TRBD1 | TRBV18
CASSLGGGRDRGQPQHF | TGTGCCAGCAGCTTAGGGGGGGGCCGGGACAGGGGTCAGCCCCAGCATTTT | TRBJ1-5 | NA | TRBD1 | TRBV7-9
CASSERQGTSSYEQYF | TGTGCCAGCAGTGAACGACAGGGGACCTCCTCCTACGAGCAGTACTTC | TRBJ2-7 | NA | TRBD1 | TRBV25-1